Below, 2 T cell receptor beta chains from the same sample are listed, as sequenced in a study of human T cells and chemical hapten exposure. Individual cDNA molecules received unique molecular identifiers in the library. MiXCR was run by TCRdb on the reads, yielding one entry per CDR3 protein. The sample carries fewer than 150,000 distinct CDR3 sequences, 8.5% to 9% recorded once. Whole blood, unfractionated, served as the material for total RNA extraction. Material for sequencing was whole blood. These receptors were collected from a human donor in good health. Some clones in this sample may be carry-over from other donors' samples.

This clonotype was recorded at least ten times. The chain carries TRBV4-1 and TRBJ2-1; tentative D call: TRBD1 (5 bases). This CDR3 spans 18 amino acids. The V and J ends lost 0 bases and 0 bases respectively, with 15 bases between them. Germline V gene lookup returns CDR1 MGHRA and CDR2 YSYEKL. The CDR3 is CASSQDRATDRSYNEQFF. DNA of the CDR3: TGCGCCAGCAGCCAAGATCGGGCGACAGACCGCTCCTACAATGAGCAGTTCTTC.

This clonotype was counted ten times or more. The rearrangement links TRBV20-1 to TRBJ1-1; D ambiguous. The V end was cut by 3 bases, the J end by 1 base, with 9 bases between. The CDR3 is 13 amino acids. Germline V gene data show CDR1 as DFQATT and CDR2 as SNEGSKA (reference sequence). CDR3 DNA: TGCAGTGCTAGGGCCGGACCGAACACTGAAGCTTTCTTT. Amino acid sequence: CSARAGPNTEAFF.